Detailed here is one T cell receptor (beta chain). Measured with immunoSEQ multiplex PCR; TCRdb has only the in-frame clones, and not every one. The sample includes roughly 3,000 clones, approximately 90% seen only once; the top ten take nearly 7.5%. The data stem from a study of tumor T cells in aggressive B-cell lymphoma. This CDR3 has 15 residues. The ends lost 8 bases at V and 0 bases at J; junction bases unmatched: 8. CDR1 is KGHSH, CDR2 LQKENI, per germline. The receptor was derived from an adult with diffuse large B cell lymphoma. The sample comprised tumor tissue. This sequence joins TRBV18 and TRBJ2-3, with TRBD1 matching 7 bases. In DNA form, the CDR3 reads TGTGCCAGCGCTTCAGGGGGTGCTAGCACAGATACGCAGTATTTT. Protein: CASASGGASTDTQYF.